The 6 T cell receptor beta chains presented below share a single source sample, sequenced in a study of T cells in Graves' hyperthyroidism and ophthalmopathy. Amplification targeted TCR beta CDR3 regions from RNA transcripts. The TCR CDR3 was amplified in a first-round RT-PCR using the HTBI primer set. TCRdb re-derived calls from the multiplex PCR reads in MiXCR, one entry per CDR3 protein. The sample yields about 460,000 distinct CDR3 sequences, less than 25% seen once. Sequenced input: blood. The receptor source for this set is a woman in her seventies with Graves' ophthalmopathy.

This clonotype was detected only a few times. The chain links TRBV5-1 to TRBJ2-3; the match to TRBD1 covers 7 bases. The CDR3 is 14 amino acids. With 4 bases clipped from V and 4 bases from J, the junction kept 6 bases outside the gene matches. Germline V CDR1 and CDR2: SGHRS, YFSETQ. Written as DNA, the CDR3 is TGCGCCAGCAGCAAGGCCCAGGGGGCAGATACGCAGTATTTT. Protein: CASSKAQGADTQYF.

This clonotype was seen ten or more times. The chain carries TRBV7-8 and TRBJ2-7; D unclear. CDR1 and CDR2 from the germline V gene are SGHVS and FQNEAQ. This CDR3 region has 13 residues. Trimming left V 1 base short and J 3 bases short, with 7 bases between. Here the CDR3 reads CASSLGTHYEQYF. CDR3 sequence (DNA): TGTGCCAGCAGCTTAGGGACCCACTACGAGCAGTACTTC.

This chain uses TRBV7-2 with TRBJ1-5, with a possible D match to TRBD1 (6 bases). This CDR3 has 16 amino acids. V lost 4 bases and J lost 2, with 15 bases in between. Germline V gene sequence: CDR1 SGHTA, CDR2 FQGNSA. CDR3 region: CASSWIRGSGNQPQHF. CDR3 nucleotides: TGTGCCAGCAGCTGGATCAGGGGTTCCGGCAATCAGCCCCAGCATTTT.

The chain is built from TRBV3-1 and TRBJ1-2; 9 nucleotides match TRBD1. Germline assignment: CDR1 LGHDT and CDR2 YNNKEL (reference sequence). The CDR3 sequence is 17 residues long. V was clipped by 2 bases and J by 2 bases; unmatched bases: 9. CDR3 sequence (DNA): TGTGCCAGCAGCCAAACAGGGGGCGCAGGAGGAAACTATGGCTACACCTTC. Its protein product is CASSQTGGAGGNYGYTF.

This clonotype was seen at least ten times. The chain carries TRBV6-2 or TRBV6-3 and TRBJ2-7, with D unclear. Germline lookup yields CDR1 MNHEY and CDR2 SVGEGT. The CDR3 loop spans 12 amino acids. V was trimmed by 6 bases and J by 3 bases, leaving 9 bases between them. This chain's CDR3 is CASSEYLYEQYF. As DNA, the CDR3 is TGTGCCAGCAGCGAATACCTCTACGAGCAGTACTTC.

The chain uses TRBV30 and TRBJ2-3; 13 bases align to TRBD2. The CDR3 has 15 residues. CDR1 and CDR2 (germline): GTSNPN, SVGIG (reference sequence). The CDR3 loop reads CVGSGTSGGTDTQYF. The CDR3 nucleotides are TGTGTCGGAAGTGGGACTAGCGGGGGCACAGATACGCAGTATTTT.